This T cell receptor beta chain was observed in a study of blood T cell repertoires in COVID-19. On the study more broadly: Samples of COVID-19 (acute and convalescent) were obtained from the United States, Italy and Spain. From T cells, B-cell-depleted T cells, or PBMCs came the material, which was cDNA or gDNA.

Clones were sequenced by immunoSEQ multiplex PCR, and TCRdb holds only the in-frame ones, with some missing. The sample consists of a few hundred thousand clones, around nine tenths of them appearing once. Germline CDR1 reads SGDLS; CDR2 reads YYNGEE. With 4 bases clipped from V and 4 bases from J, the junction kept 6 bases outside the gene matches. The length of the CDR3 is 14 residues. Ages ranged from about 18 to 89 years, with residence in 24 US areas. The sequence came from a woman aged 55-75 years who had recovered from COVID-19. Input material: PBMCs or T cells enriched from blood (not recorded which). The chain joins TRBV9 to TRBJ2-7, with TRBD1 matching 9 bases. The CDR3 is CASSPGQGLYEQYF. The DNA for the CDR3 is TGTGCCAGCAGCCCGGGACAGGGTTTGTACGAGCAGTACTTC.